Shown below are 17 T cell receptor beta chains from a single sample sequenced in a study of T-cell memory formation after mild COVID-19. One entry per CDR3 protein, called by TCRdb with MiXCR from the 5' RACE reads. The sample shows 390,000 or so distinct CDR3 sequences, about 17% of them seen only once. The sequenced material came from PBMCs or a T cell subset sorted from them (not recorded which). The receptors shown here come from a man younger than 35 who had mild COVID-19 (a few samples of this study predate the infection). Cell type and time point are not known.

This clonotype showed up just a few times. The CDR3 region is CSASPAGGTAYEQYF. The CDR3 coding sequence is TGCAGTGCTAGCCCGGCAGGGGGCACTGCCTACGAGCAGTACTTC. This chain links TRBV20-1 with TRBJ2-7; 8 bases map to TRBD1. The CDR3 length is 15 residues. The V and J ends lost 3 bases and 2 bases, in that order; junction bases with no gene match: 9. Germline V lookup: CDR1 DFQATT, CDR2 SNEGSKA (reference sequence).

The chain links TRBV24-1 to TRBJ2-5, with 10 nucleotides matching TRBD1. Germline V lookup: CDR1 KGHDR, CDR2 SFDVKD. This CDR3 region has 16 residues. Germline trimming cut 4 bases from V and 5 bases from J; bases unmatched to any gene: 9. For the CDR3, the DNA is TGTGCCACCAGTGACGAAGGCAAGGACAGGGGGGAGACCCAGTACTTC. As protein: CATSDEGKDRGETQYF.

The chain couples TRBV12-5 to TRBJ1-4; no clear D gene. In germline, CDR1 is LGHNT, CDR2 FRNRAP. V was pared by 2 bases and J by 0 bases, with 10 bases between. The CDR3 has 16 amino acids. For the CDR3, the DNA is TGTGCTAGTGGTTTGAGACTCCCCACAACTAATGAAAAACTGTTTTTT. Protein product: CASGLRLPTTNEKLFF.

The chain recombines TRBV5-1 with TRBJ2-5, with D tentatively TRBD2 (6 bases). V lost 3 bases to trimming and J lost 3 bases, with 15 bases between them. Germline V gene lookup returns CDR1 SGHRS and CDR2 YFSETQ. The CDR3 runs to 15 residues. The CDR3 region is CASSWSHGEEETQYF. The CDR3 DNA sequence: TGCGCCAGCAGCTGGTCCCACGGGGAGGAAGAGACCCAGTACTTC.

Only a few counts were recorded for this clonotype. The rearrangement joins TRBV19 to TRBJ1-1; 7 bases agree with TRBD1. Germline V lookup: CDR1 LNHDA, CDR2 SQIVND (reference sequence). The V gene end was trimmed by 7 bases and the J gene end by 4 bases; junction bases not matched to a gene: 9. The CDR3 runs 14 residues. In DNA, the CDR3 is TGTGCCAGTACCATACAGGGGCTGGGCACTGAAGCTTTCTTT. Protein: CASTIQGLGTEAFF.

This clonotype was observed a handful of times. The V and J genes are TRBV6-1 and TRBJ1-3; D gene ambiguous. CDR1 is MNHNS and CDR2 is SASEGT in the germline V gene. The CDR3 contains 14 residues. Trimming stripped 1 base from V and 0 bases from J, with 4 bases between. CDR3 protein: CASSEVSSGNTIYF. Written as DNA, the CDR3 is TGTGCCAGCAGTGAAGTGAGCTCTGGAAACACCATATATTTT.

The chain employs TRBV7-8 and TRBJ1-5; D ambiguous. The V gene's germline CDR1 is SGHVS and CDR2 FQNEAQ. The CDR3 extends over 15 amino acids. The V end was cut by 4 bases, the J end by 0 bases, with 10 bases between. The CDR3 protein is CASSSDGYSNQPQHF. The CDR3 DNA sequence: TGTGCCAGCAGCTCGGACGGGTATAGCAATCAGCCCCAGCATTTT.

The V gene is TRBV12-3 or TRBV12-4, the J gene TRBJ2-3; D is possibly TRBD1 or TRBD2 (5 bases each). V lost 2 bases and J 6 bases, leaving 15 bases between the germline ends. This CDR3 comprises 15 residues. This CDR3 reads CASSLLGPRPDTQYF. CDR3 DNA sequence: TGTGCCAGCAGTTTATTGGGACCACGACCCGATACGCAGTATTTT.

This clonotype has at least ten counts. This rearrangement joins TRBV4-1 to TRBJ1-2; 7 nucleotides match TRBD1. Germline V gene lookup returns CDR1 MGHRA and CDR2 YSYEKL. The CDR3 sequence is 15 residues long. V was clipped by 1 base and J by 1 base; unmatched bases: 3. CDR3 protein: CASSQVRDSNYGYTF. The DNA for the CDR3 is TGCGCCAGCAGCCAAGTTCGGGACAGTAACTATGGCTACACCTTC.

In this sample, this clonotype turned up a few times. The chain employs TRBV10-3 and TRBJ1-2, with a weak D call TRBD1 (6 bases). CDR1 ENHRY and CDR2 SYGVKD come from the germline V gene. CDR3 length: 16 residues. Trimming shortened V by 5 bases and J by 4 bases, and 20 bases separated the two germline ends. The CDR3 DNA follows: TGTGCCATCAGTAGTGCGGACAGAAACGACATCTATGGCTACACCTTC. Encoded protein: CAISSADRNDIYGYTF.

Concerning this clonotype: Germline and junction disagree at one end, which may indicate a read error. This chain connects TRBV7-7 to TRBJ2-6, with no clear D. This CDR3 is 15 amino acids long. CDR1 and CDR2 (germline): SSHAT, FNYEAQ (reference sequence). This chain's CDR3 is CASSPWGSGANVLTF. The CDR3 bases are TGTGCTAGCAGCCCCTGGGGCTCTGGGGCCAACGTCCTGACTTTC. The full variable domain, its missing parts supplied by reference TRBV7-7 and TRBJ2-6, is GAGVSQSPRYKVTKRGQDVTLRCDPISSHATLYWYQQALGQGPEFLTYFNYEAQPDKSGLPSDRFSAERPEGSISTLTIQRTEQRDSAMYRCASSPWGSGANVLTFGAGSRLTVL.

This clonotype was seen a handful of times. The chain uses TRBV5-1 and TRBJ2-7; 10 bases are shared with TRBD1. The CDR3 has 13 amino acids. Looked up from germline, CDR1 is SGHRS and CDR2 is YFSETQ. Trimming at V came to 4 bases and at J to 6 bases, leaving 4 bases not matched to a gene. The CDR3 here is CASSRWTGGEQYV. CDR3 nucleotide sequence: TGCGCCAGCAGCCGATGGACAGGGGGCGAGCAGTACGTC.

The rearrangement joins TRBV18 to TRBJ2-7; D call uncertain. Germline V gives CDR1 KGHSH, CDR2 LQKENI. Trimming left V 3 bases short and J 1 base short, with 10 bases between. The CDR3 consists of 14 residues. CDR3 nucleotides: TGTGCCAGCTCACCGATGACGCAGTCCTACGAGCAGTACTTC. Translating gives CASSPMTQSYEQYF.

The sample holds a few counts of this clonotype. This chain uses TRBV5-1 with TRBJ2-1, with D unclear. V lost 0 bases to trimming and J lost 8 bases, with 12 bases between them. CDR3 length equals 14 residues. CDR1 SGHRS and CDR2 YFSETQ come from the germline V gene. CDR3 DNA sequence: TGCGCCAGCAGCTTGGAGGCCCCAGAAGATGAGCAGTTCTTC. The encoded protein is CASSLEAPEDEQFF.

This clonotype was counted only a few times. The CDR3 protein is CATSDSEDANTGELFF. The CDR3 DNA reads TGTGCCACCAGTGATTCGGAGGACGCGAACACCGGGGAGCTGTTTTTT. The rearrangement links TRBV24-1 to TRBJ2-2; D possibly corresponds to TRBD2 (5 bases). V gave up 2 bases and J gave up 0 bases, with 9 bases separating them. Germline V gene sequence: CDR1 KGHDR, CDR2 SFDVKD. The CDR3 spans 16 residues.

CDR3 residues: CASSYGRGAYEQYF. CDR3 DNA sequence: TGTGCCAGCAGCTACGGACGGGGGGCCTACGAGCAGTACTTC. The rearrangement uses TRBV27 and TRBJ2-7; 7 bases are a match to TRBD2. The CDR3 length is 14 residues. V was pared by 6 bases and J by 2 bases, with 7 bases of the junction left unmatched. CDR1 and CDR2 from the germline V gene are MNHEY and SMNVEV (reference sequence).

This clonotype has ten or more counts. V and J are TRBV9 and TRBJ1-1; no clear D gene. Germline CDR1 is SGDLS and CDR2 is YYNGEE. The ends were cut back, 4 bases at V and 0 bases at J, with 10 bases in the middle. CDR3 length equals 14 residues. As DNA, the CDR3 is TGTGCCAGCAGCCGCAGTACCATGAACACTGAAGCTTTCTTT. It encodes CASSRSTMNTEAFF. Filled out from reference TRBV9 and TRBJ1-1, the complete variable domain reads DSGVTQTPKHLITATGQRVTLRCSPRSGDLSVYWYQQSLDQGLQFLIQYYNGEERAKGNILERFSAQQFPDLHSELNLSSLELGDSALYFCASSRSTMNTEAFFGQGTRLTVV.